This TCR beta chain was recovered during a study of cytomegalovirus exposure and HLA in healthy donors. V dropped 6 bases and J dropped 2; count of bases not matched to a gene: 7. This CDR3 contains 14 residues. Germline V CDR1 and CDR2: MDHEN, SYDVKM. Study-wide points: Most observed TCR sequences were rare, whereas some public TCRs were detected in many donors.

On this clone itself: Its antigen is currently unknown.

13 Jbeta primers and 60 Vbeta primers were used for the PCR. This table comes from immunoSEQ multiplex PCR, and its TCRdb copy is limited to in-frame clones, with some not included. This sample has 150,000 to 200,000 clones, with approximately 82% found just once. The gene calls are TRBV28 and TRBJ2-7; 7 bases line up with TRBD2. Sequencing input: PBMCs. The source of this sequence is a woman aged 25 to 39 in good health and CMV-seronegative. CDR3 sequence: CASRLGGTAYEQYF. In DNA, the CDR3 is TGTGCCAGCAGGCTCGGGGGGACCGCCTACGAGCAGTACTTC. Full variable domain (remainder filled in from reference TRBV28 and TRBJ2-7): DVKVTQSSRYLVKRTGEKVFLECVQDMDHENMFWYRQDPGLGLRLIYFSYDVKMKEKGDIPEGYSVSREKKERFSLILESASTNQTSMYLCASRLGGTAYEQYFGPGTRLTVT.